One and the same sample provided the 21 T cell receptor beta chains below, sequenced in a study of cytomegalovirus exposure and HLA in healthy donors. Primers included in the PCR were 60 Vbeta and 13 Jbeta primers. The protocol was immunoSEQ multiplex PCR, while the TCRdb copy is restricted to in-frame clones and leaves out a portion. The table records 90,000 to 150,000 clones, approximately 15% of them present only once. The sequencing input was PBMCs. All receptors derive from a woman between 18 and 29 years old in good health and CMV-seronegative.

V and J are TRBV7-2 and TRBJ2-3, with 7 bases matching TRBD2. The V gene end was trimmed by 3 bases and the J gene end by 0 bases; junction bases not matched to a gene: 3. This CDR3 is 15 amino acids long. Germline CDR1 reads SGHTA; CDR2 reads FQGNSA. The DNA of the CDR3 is TGTGCCAGCAGCTTTAGCGGGCTGAGCACAGATACGCAGTATTTT. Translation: CASSFSGLSTDTQYF.

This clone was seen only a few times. The CDR3 loop reads CAWSVRKARVRQFF. The CDR3 DNA reads TGTGCCTGGAGTGTACGAAAGGCTAGAGTAAGGCAGTTCTTC. V is TRBV30 and J is TRBJ2-1; D unresolved. CDR3 length: 14 amino acids. Germline assignment: CDR1 GTSNPN and CDR2 SVGIG (reference sequence). The V and J ends lost 0 bases and 12 bases respectively, with 18 bases between them.

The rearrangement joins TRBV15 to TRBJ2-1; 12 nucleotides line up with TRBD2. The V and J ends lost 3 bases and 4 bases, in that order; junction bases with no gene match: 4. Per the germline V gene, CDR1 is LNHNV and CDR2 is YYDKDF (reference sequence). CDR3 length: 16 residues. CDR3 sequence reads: CATSSPSGRAYNEQFF. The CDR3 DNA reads TGTGCCACCAGCAGCCCTAGCGGGAGGGCTTACAATGAGCAGTTCTTC.

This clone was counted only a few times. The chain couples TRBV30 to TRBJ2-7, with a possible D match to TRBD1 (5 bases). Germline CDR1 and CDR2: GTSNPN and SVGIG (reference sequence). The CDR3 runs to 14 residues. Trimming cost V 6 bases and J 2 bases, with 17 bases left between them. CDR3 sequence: CACQQDSGPYEQYF. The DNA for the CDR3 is TGTGCCTGCCAACAAGACAGTGGCCCCTACGAGCAGTACTTC.

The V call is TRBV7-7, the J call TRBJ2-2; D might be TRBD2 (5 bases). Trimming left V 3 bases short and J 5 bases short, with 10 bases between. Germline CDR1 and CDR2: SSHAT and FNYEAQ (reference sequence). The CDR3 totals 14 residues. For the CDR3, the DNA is TGTGCCAGCAGCTTTCGGACGGGGACCGGGGAGCTGTTTTTT. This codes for CASSFRTGTGELFF.

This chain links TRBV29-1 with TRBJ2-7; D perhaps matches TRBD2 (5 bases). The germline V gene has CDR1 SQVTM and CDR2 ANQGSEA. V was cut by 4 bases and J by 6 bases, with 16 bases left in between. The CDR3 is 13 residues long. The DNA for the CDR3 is TGCAGCGTTGGGGCGGGTACCTCCGGCGAGCAGTACTTC. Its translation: CSVGAGTSGEQYF.

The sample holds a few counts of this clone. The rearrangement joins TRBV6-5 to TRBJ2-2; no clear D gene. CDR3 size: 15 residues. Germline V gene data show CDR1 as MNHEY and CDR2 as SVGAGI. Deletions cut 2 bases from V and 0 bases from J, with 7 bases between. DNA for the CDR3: TGTGCCAGCAGTTACGGCGGCCCGAACACCGGGGAGCTGTTTTTT. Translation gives CASSYGGPNTGELFF.

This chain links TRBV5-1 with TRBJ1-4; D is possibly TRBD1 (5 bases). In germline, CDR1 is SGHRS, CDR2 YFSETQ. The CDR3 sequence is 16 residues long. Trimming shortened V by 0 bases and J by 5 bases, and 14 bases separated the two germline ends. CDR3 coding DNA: TGCGCCAGCAGCTTGGCCGGGGGGGGAGCGAATGAAAAACTGTTTTTT. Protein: CASSLAGGGANEKLFF.

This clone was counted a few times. CDR3 in amino acids: CASIPRGGGVETQYF. The CDR3 DNA follows: TGTGCCAGCATCCCCCGGGGCGGGGGCGTAGAGACCCAGTACTTC. This chain links TRBV7-2 with TRBJ2-5; D possibly corresponds to TRBD2 (7 bases). V was cut by 7 bases and J by 4 bases, with 19 bases left in between. The germline gives CDR1 SGHTA, CDR2 FQGNSA. This CDR3 has 15 amino acids.

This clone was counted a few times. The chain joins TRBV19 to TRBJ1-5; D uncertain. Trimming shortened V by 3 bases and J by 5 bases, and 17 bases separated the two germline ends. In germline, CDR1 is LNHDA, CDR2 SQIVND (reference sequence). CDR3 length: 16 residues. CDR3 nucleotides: TGTGCCAGTAGTATCCCCCGGGGAGGGAAGTATCAGCCCCAGCATTTT. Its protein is CASSIPRGGKYQPQHF.

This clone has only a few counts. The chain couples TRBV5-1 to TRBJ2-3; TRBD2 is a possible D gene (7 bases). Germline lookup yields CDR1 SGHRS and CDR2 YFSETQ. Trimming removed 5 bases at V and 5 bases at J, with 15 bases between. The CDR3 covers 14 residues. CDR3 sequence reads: CASSVRGGGDTQYF. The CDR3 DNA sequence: TGCGCCAGCAGTGTAAGGGGGGGAGGAGATACGCAGTATTTT.

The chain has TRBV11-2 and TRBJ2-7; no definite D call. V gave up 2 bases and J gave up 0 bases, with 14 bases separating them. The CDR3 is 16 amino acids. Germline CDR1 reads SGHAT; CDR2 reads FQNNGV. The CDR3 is CASSLPPGGSSYEQYF. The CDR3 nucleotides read TGTGCCAGCAGCTTACCGCCAGGTGGAAGCTCCTACGAGCAGTACTTC.

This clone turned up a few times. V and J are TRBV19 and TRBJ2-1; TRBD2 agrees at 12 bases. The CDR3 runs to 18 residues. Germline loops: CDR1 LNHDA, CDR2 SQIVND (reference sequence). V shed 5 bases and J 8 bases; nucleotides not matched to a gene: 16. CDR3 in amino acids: CASSEASGRARVYDEQFF. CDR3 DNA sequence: TGTGCCAGTAGTGAGGCTAGCGGGAGGGCCAGAGTTTACGATGAGCAGTTCTTC.

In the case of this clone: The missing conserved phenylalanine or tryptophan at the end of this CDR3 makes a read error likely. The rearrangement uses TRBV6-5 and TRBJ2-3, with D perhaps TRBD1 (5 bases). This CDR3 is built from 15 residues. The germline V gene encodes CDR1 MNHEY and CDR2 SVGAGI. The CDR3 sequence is CASSYMDMGTDAQYL. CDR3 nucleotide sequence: TGTGCCAGCAGTTACATGGACATGGGCACAGATGCGCAGTATTTG.

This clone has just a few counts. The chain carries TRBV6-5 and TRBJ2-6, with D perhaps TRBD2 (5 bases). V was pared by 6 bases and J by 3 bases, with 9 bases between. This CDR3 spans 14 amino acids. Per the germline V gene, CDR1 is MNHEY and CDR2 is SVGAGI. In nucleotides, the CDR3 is TGTGCCAGCAGGCGGGTAGGTGGGGCCAACGTCCTGACTTTC. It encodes CASRRVGGANVLTF.

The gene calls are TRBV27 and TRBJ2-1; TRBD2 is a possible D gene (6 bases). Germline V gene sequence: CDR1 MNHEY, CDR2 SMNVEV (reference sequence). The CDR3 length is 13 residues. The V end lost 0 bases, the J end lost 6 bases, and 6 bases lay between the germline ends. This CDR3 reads CASSLSGSNEQFF. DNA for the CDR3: TGTGCCAGCAGTTTATCCGGGAGCAATGAGCAGTTCTTC.

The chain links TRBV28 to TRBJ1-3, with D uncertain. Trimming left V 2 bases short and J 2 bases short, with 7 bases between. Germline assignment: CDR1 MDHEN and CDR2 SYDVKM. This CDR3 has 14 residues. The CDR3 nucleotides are TGTGCCAGCAGTTTAATTCGGGCTGGAAACACCATATATTTT. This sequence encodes CASSLIRAGNTIYF.

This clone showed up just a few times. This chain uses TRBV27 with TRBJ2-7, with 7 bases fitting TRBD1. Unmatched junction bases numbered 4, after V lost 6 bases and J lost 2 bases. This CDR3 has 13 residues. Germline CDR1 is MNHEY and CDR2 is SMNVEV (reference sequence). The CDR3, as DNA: TGTGCCAGCAGCCTGGGACAGCCCTACGAGCAGTACTTC. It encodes CASSLGQPYEQYF.

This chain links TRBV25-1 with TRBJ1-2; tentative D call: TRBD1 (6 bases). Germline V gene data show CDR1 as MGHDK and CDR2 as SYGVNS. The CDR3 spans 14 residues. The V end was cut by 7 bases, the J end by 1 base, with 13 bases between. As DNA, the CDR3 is TGTGCCAGCACAACCCAAGGGGGTAACTATGGCTACACCTTC. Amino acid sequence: CASTTQGGNYGYTF.

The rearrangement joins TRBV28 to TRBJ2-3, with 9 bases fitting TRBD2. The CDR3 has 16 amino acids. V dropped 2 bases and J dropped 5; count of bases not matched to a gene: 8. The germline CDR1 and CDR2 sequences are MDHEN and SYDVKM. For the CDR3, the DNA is TGTGCCAGCAGTTTACTCCCTAGCGGGATGGGAGATACGCAGTATTTT. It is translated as CASSLLPSGMGDTQYF.

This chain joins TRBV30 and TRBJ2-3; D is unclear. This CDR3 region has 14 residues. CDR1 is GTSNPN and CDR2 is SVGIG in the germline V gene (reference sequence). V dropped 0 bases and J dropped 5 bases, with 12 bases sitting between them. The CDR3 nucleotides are TGTGCCTGGAGTGTACGGGTAGCCGGAGATACGCAGTATTTT. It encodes CAWSVRVAGDTQYF.